A single sample is the source of the 26 T cell receptor beta chains below, sequenced in a study of blood T cell repertoires in COVID-19 (dated by TCRdb to 2018 to 2020). The receptor library was made with the immunoSEQ multiplex PCR assay. TCRdb provides this immuneACCESS table in a form limited to in-frame rearrangements. Some clones are lacking; in checked studies, under half of them reflect an unresolved V gene, and why the rest are absent is not known. The sample includes around 270,000 clones, with about nine tenths observed a single time. The ten largest clones represent 4% of the sample. Specimen: peripheral blood. The receptors originated from a man aged 55-75 years who had recovered from COVID-19.

The chain employs TRBV10-3 and TRBJ2-3, with D perhaps matching TRBD1 (6 bases). The CDR3 extends over 14 amino acids. Trimming left V 3 bases short and J 3 bases short, with 10 bases between. Germline V gene sequence: CDR1 ENHRY, CDR2 SYGVKD. As DNA, the CDR3 is TGTGCCATCAGTGATATCAGGGGAACAGATACGCAGTATTTT. Amino acids: CAISDIRGTDTQYF.

The chain joins TRBV27 to TRBJ2-1; 8 bases are a match to TRBD1. The germline gives CDR1 MNHEY, CDR2 SMNVEV (reference sequence). CDR3 length: 15 amino acids. The J segment lost 2 bases and the V segment lost 2 bases, leaving 2 bases of the junction unmatched. The CDR3 nucleotides read TGTGCCAGCAGTTTACGGGACAGGCCCTACAATGAGCAGTTCTTC. Protein sequence: CASSLRDRPYNEQFF.

The chain has TRBV2 and TRBJ2-5, with D possibly TRBD2 on 5 matching bases. V lost 8 bases and J 7 bases, leaving 26 bases between the germline ends. CDR1 and CDR2 from the germline V gene are SNHLY and FYNNEI. The CDR3 is 16 amino acids. DNA of the CDR3: TGTGCCAGCGGAGTGAGGATCGGGGAGCCCAGATCGACCCAGTACTTC. This encodes CASGVRIGEPRSTQYF.

The rearrangement links TRBV7-9 to TRBJ1-1, with 9 bases matching TRBD1. The CDR3 has 14 residues. J gave up 11 bases and V 5 bases, and 12 bases lay outside the gene matches. The V gene's germline CDR1 is SEHNR and CDR2 FQNEAQ (reference sequence). For the CDR3, the DNA is TGTGCCAGCAGCCTAACGGACAGGGGAGGTGAGGCTTTCTTT. Amino acid sequence: CASSLTDRGGEAFF. The variable domain in full, completed from reference TRBV7-9 and TRBJ1-1, reads DTGVSQNPRHKITKRGQNVTFRCDPISEHNRLYWYRQTLGQGPEFLTYFQNEAQLEKSRLLSDRFSAERPKGSFSTLEIQRTEQGDSAMYLCASSLTDRGGEAFFGQGTRLTVV.

This clone was counted once. The genes are TRBV18 and TRBJ2-5, with TRBD1 identical over 10 bases. This CDR3 contains 14 residues. V was pared by 2 bases and J by 5 bases, with 2 bases of the junction left unmatched. From germline, CDR1 is KGHSH and CDR2 LQKENI. The chain's CDR3 is CASSPKGQGETQYF. For the CDR3, the DNA is TGTGCCAGCTCACCAAAGGGACAGGGGGAGACCCAGTACTTC.

The rearrangement links TRBV9 to TRBJ1-6, with TRBD1 as a possible D gene (5 bases). Trimming removed 5 bases from V and 6 bases from J, with 9 bases in between. There are 13 residues in the CDR3. Germline V CDR1 and CDR2: SGDLS, YYNGEE. CDR3 in amino acids: CASRGGSNSPLHF. The CDR3 DNA reads TGTGCCAGCAGGGGGGGTTCTAATTCACCCCTCCACTTT.

This chain joins TRBV3-1 (or the pseudogene TRBV3-2) and TRBJ1-5; the D is unclear. The CDR3 consists of 14 residues. The germline V gene encodes CDR1 LGHDT and CDR2 YNNKEL (reference sequence). V gave up 2 bases and J gave up 8 bases, with 13 bases separating them. Here the CDR3 reads CASSQRGGNEPQHF. DNA for the CDR3: TGTGCCAGCAGCCAACGGGGAGGGAACGAGCCCCAGCATTTT.

The chain couples TRBV3-1 (or the pseudogene TRBV3-2) to TRBJ2-3; possible D gene TRBD2, 5 bases. V lost 4 bases to trimming and J lost 3 bases, with 5 bases between them. The CDR3 runs to 12 residues. Germline CDR1 reads LGHDT; CDR2 reads YNNKEL (reference sequence). CDR3 in amino acids: CASSRRTDTQYF. Here the CDR3 DNA reads TGTGCCAGCAGCCGGAGGACAGATACGCAGTATTTT.

This chain links TRBV18 with TRBJ1-4; no clear D gene. The germline V gene has CDR1 KGHSH and CDR2 LQKENI. Trimming removed 3 bases from V and 5 bases from J, with 13 bases in between. The CDR3 loop spans 15 amino acids. Here the CDR3 reads CASSPLTWQNEKLFF. For the CDR3, the DNA is TGTGCCAGCTCACCTTTGACATGGCAAAATGAAAAACTGTTTTTT. Looking up the rest from reference TRBV18 and TRBJ1-4 gives the full variable domain: NAGVMQNPRHLVRRRGQEARLRCSPMKGHSHVYWYRQLPEEGLKFMVYLQKENIIDESGMPKERFSAEFPKEGPSILRIQQVVRGDSAAYFCASSPLTWQNEKLFFGSGTQLSVL.

The chain couples TRBV7-6 to TRBJ1-1; D is ambiguous. CDR1 SGHVS and CDR2 FNYEAQ come from the germline V gene. V shed 5 bases and J shed 1 base, with 11 bases lying between them. CDR3 size: 14 residues. The CDR3 DNA is TGTGCCAGCAGCCTCTGGGCCCCGAACACTGAAGCTTTCTTT. Encoded protein: CASSLWAPNTEAFF.

In this sample, this clone turned up once. The chain combines TRBV7-8 with TRBJ2-5; D possibly corresponds to TRBD1 (5 bases). CDR1 and CDR2 (germline): SGHVS, FQNEAQ. The length of the CDR3 is 13 residues. Trimming shortened V by 11 bases and J by 1 base, and 14 bases separated the two germline ends. The CDR3 is CASRAGLQETQYF. Written as DNA, the CDR3 is TGTGCCTCCAGGGCTGGGCTCCAAGAGACCCAGTACTTC.

This sequence joins TRBV24-1 and TRBJ2-3, with a weak D call TRBD1 (5 bases). With 0 bases removed from V and 3 bases from J, the gap between germline ends came to 9 bases. The CDR3 sequence is 15 residues long. The germline CDR1 and CDR2 sequences are KGHDR and SFDVKD. CDR3 in amino acids: CATSDLSRDTDTQYF. DNA of the CDR3: TGTGCCACCAGTGATTTGTCCAGGGATACAGATACGCAGTATTTT.

The chain combines TRBV19 with TRBJ2-1; D uncertain. This CDR3 spans 11 amino acids. V was shortened by 8 bases and J by 1 base, with 3 bases between the two germline ends. The germline V gene has CDR1 LNHDA and CDR2 SQIVND (reference sequence). The CDR3 nucleotides read TGTGCCAGTTCGTCCTACAATGAGCAGTTCTTC. Translated, it gives CASSSYNEQFF.

J is TRBJ1-5 and V is TRBV5-8, with unresolved D. The CDR3 spans 15 residues. Trimming took 0 bases from V and 4 from J, leaving 11 bases between them. Germline V gene sequence: CDR1 SGHTS, CDR2 YDEGEE. The CDR3 bases are TGTGCCAGCAGCTTGGCAACAGTGACAAATCAGCCCCAGCATTTT. Its translation: CASSLATVTNQPQHF. The variable domain in full, completed from reference TRBV5-8 and TRBJ1-5, reads EAGVTQSPTHLIKTRGQQATLRCSPISGHTSVYWYQQALGLGLQFLLWYDEGEERNRGNFPPRFSGRQFPNYSSELNVNALELEDSALYLCASSLATVTNQPQHFGDGTRLSIL.

The V gene is TRBV18, the J gene TRBJ2-5, with 7 bases matching TRBD1. Germline V gene sequence: CDR1 KGHSH, CDR2 LQKENI. V was clipped by 2 bases and J by 5 bases; unmatched bases: 5. This CDR3 has 14 residues. CDR3 amino acids: CASSPEGARETQYF. In DNA form, the CDR3 reads TGTGCCAGCTCACCAGAGGGGGCGAGGGAGACCCAGTACTTC. Filled out from reference TRBV18 and TRBJ2-5, the complete variable domain reads NAGVMQNPRHLVRRRGQEARLRCSPMKGHSHVYWYRQLPEEGLKFMVYLQKENIIDESGMPKERFSAEFPKEGPSILRIQQVVRGDSAAYFCASSPEGARETQYFGPGTRLLVL.

The CDR3 is CASSLDLRRGGSYNEQFF. CDR3 coding DNA: TGTGCCAGCAGCTTAGATCTTAGGCGGGGAGGCTCCTACAATGAGCAGTTCTTC. V gene TRBV11-2 combines with J gene TRBJ2-1; tentative D call: TRBD2 (6 bases). Trimming cost V 0 bases and J 0 bases, with 15 bases left between them. Germline CDR1 and CDR2: SGHAT and FQNNGV. The CDR3 totals 18 residues.

The genes are TRBV2 and TRBJ1-1, with 7 bases that match TRBD1. J gave up 1 base and V 5 bases, and 7 bases lay outside the gene matches. The germline CDR1 and CDR2 sequences are SNHLY and FYNNEI. The CDR3 is made up of 15 amino acids. CDR3 amino acids: CASSYRGLGNTEAFF. The CDR3 DNA sequence: TGTGCCAGCAGTTACAGGGGTCTTGGGAACACTGAAGCTTTCTTT.

V and J are TRBV7-8 and TRBJ2-7; TRBD1 matches at 12 bases. V trimming: 0 bases; J trimming: 3 bases; junction bases outside the gene matches: 9. The CDR3 is 18 amino acids. Germline V gives CDR1 SGHVS, CDR2 FQNEAQ. CDR3 nucleotides: TGTGCCAGCAGCTTAGCTAGGGACAGGGGGCGTGCGGTCTACGAGCAGTACTTC. Residues: CASSLARDRGRAVYEQYF.

This clone has a single count. V is TRBV19 and J is TRBJ2-5; 9 bases agree with TRBD2. Germline V CDR1 and CDR2: LNHDA, SQIVND (reference sequence). The length of the CDR3 is 16 residues. After removal of 5 bases from V and 6 bases from J, the junction contained 13 bases not matched to a gene. CDR3 in amino acids: CASSAFVAGGPKTQYF. The CDR3 region has the DNA TGTGCCAGTAGTGCCTTTGTGGCGGGGGGGCCGAAGACCCAGTACTTC.

The chain combines TRBV6-6 with TRBJ1-5; 8 bases match TRBD1. Per germline, CDR1 MNHNY and CDR2 SVGAGI (reference sequence). After removal of 6 bases from V and 1 base from J, the junction contained 5 bases not matched to a gene. This CDR3 has 15 amino acids. The CDR3 DNA reads TGTGCCAGCAGACCGACAGGGGAAAGCAATCAGCCCCAGCATTTT. Translating it yields CASRPTGESNQPQHF.

The rearrangement links TRBV3-1 (or the pseudogene TRBV3-2) to TRBJ2-7; D ambiguous. V was shortened by 4 bases and J by 4 bases, with 8 bases between the two germline ends. CDR1 and CDR2 (germline): LGHDT, YNNKEL (reference sequence). There are 12 residues in the CDR3. The CDR3, as DNA: TGTGCCAGCAGCCGTGAAGCGTACGAGCAGTACTTC. Translated: CASSREAYEQYF.

V is TRBV19 and J is TRBJ1-1, with D maybe TRBD1 (5 bases). Germline lookup yields CDR1 LNHDA and CDR2 SQIVND (reference sequence). CDR3 size: 20 residues. The V end lost 0 bases, the J end lost 2 bases, and 25 bases lay between the germline ends. The CDR3 spells CASSIDQGTRRIVRNTEAFF. Here the CDR3 DNA reads TGTGCCAGTAGTATAGATCAAGGGACTCGGCGCATAGTTAGAAACACTGAAGCTTTCTTT.

The chain uses TRBV9 and TRBJ2-3, with 8 bases lining up with TRBD2. V shed 4 bases, J shed 1 base, and the junction held 5 bases outside the gene matches. The CDR3 runs to 15 residues. Germline V CDR1 and CDR2: SGDLS, YYNGEE. This chain's CDR3 is CASSYSGGGTDTQYF. CDR3 coding DNA: TGTGCCAGCAGCTACAGCGGGGGAGGCACAGATACGCAGTATTTT.

This sequence joins TRBV9 and TRBJ2-3; 10 bases line up with TRBD2. This CDR3 is 19 amino acids long. Germline V gives CDR1 SGDLS, CDR2 YYNGEE. With V trimmed by 4 bases and J by 1 base, 15 bases remained unmatched. CDR3 region: CASSTAGGSGGARTDTQYF. In nucleotides, the CDR3 is TGTGCCAGCAGCACCGCTGGGGGGAGCGGGGGGGCGCGCACAGATACGCAGTATTTT.

CDR3 nucleotide sequence: TGCGCCAGCAGCTTTGCGGGGGCGAACACCGGGGAGCTGTTTTTT. It encodes CASSFAGANTGELFF. The chain links TRBV5-1 to TRBJ2-2, with TRBD2 matching 7 bases. Trimming at V came to 2 bases and at J to 0 bases, leaving 1 base not matched to a gene. From germline, CDR1 is SGHRS and CDR2 YFSETQ. The CDR3 is made up of 15 amino acids.

The chain links TRBV7-2 to TRBJ1-2, with 8 bases that match TRBD1. CDR1 and CDR2 (germline): SGHTA, FQGNSA. There are 15 residues in the CDR3. The J segment lost 8 bases and the V segment lost 2 bases, leaving 10 bases of the junction unmatched. CDR3 sequence: CASSLPQGARDGYTF. The DNA for the CDR3 is TGTGCCAGCAGCTTACCGCAGGGGGCGAGGGACGGCTACACCTTC.